This TCR beta chain is drawn from a study of blood T cell repertoires in COVID-19. As for the study in general: T cells, B-cell-depleted T cells, or PBMCs provided the cDNA or gDNA that served as material.

Study processing details: For nucleated cells, counts were estimated from reference gene primer amplification. Generated by immunoSEQ multiplex PCR, the TCRdb table keeps only in-frame clones and is missing some. From that table come the V and J calls and clone size; the DNA was used to work out D and trimming. Of about 300,000 clones in the sample, around nine tenths are singletons; the top ten hold roughly 5%. In assigning cohorts, the study relied on participant-reported clinical history. Recovery meant two consecutive negative NP/OP PCR tests, professional clearance, or resolved symptoms. This CDR3 comprises 12 residues. V gave up 7 bases and J gave up 3 bases, with 10 bases separating them. Germline values: CDR1 KGHSH, CDR2 LQKENI.

The sequence was collected from a man aged 60-69 years who had recovered from COVID-19. The chain combines TRBV18 with TRBJ2-7; a possible D gene is TRBD2 (5 bases). Sequenced: PBMCs or T cells enriched from blood (not recorded which). Here the CDR3 DNA reads TGTGCCAGCTGTTTCGAGGGCTACGAGCAGTACTTC. Its protein is CASCFEGYEQYF.